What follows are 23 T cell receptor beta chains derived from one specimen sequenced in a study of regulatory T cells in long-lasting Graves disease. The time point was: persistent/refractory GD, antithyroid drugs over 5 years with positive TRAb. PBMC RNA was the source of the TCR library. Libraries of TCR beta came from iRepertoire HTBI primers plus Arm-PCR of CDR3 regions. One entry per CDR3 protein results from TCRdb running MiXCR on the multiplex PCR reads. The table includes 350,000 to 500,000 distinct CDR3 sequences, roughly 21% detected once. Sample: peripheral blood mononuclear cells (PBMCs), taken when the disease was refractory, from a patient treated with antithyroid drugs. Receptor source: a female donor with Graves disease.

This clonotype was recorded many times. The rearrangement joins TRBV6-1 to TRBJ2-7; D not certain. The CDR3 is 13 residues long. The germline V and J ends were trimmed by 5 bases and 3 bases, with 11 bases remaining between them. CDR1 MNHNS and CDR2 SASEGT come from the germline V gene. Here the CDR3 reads CASSRSARYEQYF. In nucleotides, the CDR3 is TGTGCCAGCAGTCGTTCGGCCCGCTACGAGCAGTACTTC.

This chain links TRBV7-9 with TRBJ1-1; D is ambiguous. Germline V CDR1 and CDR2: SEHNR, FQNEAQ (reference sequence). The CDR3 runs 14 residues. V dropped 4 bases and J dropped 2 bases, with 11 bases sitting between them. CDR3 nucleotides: TGTGCCAGCAGCTCCCTTGGTCTCAACACTGAAGCTTTCTTT. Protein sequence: CASSSLGLNTEAFF.

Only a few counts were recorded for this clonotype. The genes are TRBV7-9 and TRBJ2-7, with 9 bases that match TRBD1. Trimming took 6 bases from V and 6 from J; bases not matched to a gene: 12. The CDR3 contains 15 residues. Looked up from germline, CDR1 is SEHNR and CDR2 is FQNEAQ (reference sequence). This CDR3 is CASRRAGTGTIEQYF. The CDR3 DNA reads TGTGCCAGCAGAAGAGCCGGGACAGGGACCATCGAGCAGTACTTC.

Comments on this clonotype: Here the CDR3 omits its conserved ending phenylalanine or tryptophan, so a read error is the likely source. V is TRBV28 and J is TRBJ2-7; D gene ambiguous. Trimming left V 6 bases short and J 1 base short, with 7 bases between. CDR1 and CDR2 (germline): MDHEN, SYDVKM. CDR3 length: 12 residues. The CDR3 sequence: CASSRVSYEQYL. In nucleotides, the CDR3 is TGTGCCAGCAGCCGGGTGTCCTACGAGCAGTACCTC.

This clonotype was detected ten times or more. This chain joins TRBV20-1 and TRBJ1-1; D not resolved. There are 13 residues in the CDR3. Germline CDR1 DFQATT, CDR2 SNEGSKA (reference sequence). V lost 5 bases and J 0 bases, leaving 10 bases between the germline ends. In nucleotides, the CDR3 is TGCAGTGCTCTGGAGTGGGTGAACACTGAAGCTTTCTTT. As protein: CSALEWVNTEAFF.

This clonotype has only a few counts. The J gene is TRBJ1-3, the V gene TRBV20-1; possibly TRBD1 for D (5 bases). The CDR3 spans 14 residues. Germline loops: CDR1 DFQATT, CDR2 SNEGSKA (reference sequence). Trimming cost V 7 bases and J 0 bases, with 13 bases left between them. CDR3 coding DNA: TGCAGTGTCGGGGACGTCCGCTCTGGAAACACCATATATTTT. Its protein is CSVGDVRSGNTIYF.

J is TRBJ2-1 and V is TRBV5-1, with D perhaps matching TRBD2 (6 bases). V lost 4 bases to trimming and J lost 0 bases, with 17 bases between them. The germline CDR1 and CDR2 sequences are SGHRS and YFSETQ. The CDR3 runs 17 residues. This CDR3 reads CASSRGGTSSSYNEQFF. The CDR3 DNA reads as TGCGCCAGCAGCCGCGGCGGGACTTCTAGCTCCTACAATGAGCAGTTCTTC.

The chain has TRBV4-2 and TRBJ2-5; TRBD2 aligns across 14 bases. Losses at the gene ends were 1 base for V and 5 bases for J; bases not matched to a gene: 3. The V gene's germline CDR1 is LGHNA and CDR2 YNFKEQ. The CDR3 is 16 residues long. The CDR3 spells CASSQVGTSGSETQYF. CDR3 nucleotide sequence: TGTGCCAGCAGCCAAGTAGGGACTAGCGGGAGCGAGACCCAGTACTTC.

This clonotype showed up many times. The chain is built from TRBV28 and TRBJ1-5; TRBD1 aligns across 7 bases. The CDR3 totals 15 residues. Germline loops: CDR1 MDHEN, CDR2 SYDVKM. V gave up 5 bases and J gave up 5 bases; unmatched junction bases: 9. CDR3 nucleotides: TGTGCCAGCAGTATCGGGACAGTCAGTTATCAGCCCCAGCATTTT. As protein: CASSIGTVSYQPQHF.

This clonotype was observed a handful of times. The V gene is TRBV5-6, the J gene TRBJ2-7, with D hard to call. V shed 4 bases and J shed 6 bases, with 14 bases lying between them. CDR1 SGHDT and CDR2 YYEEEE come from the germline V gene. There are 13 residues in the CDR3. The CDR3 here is CASSGDIMLEQYF. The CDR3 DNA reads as TGTGCCAGCAGCGGAGACATCATGCTCGAGCAGTACTTC. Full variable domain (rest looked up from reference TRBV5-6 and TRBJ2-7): DAGVTQSPTHLIKTRGQQVTLRCSPKSGHDTVSWYQQALGQGPQFIFQYYEEEERQRGNFPDRFSGHQFPNYSSELNVNALLLGDSALYLCASSGDIMLEQYFGPGTRLTVT.

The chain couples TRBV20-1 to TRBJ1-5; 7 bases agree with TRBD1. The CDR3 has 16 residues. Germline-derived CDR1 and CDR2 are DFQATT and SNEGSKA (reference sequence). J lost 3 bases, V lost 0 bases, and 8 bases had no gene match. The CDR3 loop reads CSARDRDRTHNQPQHF. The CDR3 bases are TGCAGTGCTAGAGATAGGGACAGAACACACAATCAGCCCCAGCATTTT.

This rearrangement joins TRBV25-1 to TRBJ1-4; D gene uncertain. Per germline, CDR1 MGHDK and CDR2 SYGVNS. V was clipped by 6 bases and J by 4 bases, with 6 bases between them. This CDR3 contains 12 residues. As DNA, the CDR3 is TGTGCCAGCAGGACGTTTAATGAAAAACTGTTTTTT. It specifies CASRTFNEKLFF.

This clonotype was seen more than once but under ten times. Here the CDR3 reads CASSWGQGVGGYTF. The DNA for the CDR3 is TGTGCCAGCAGCTGGGGACAGGGGGTCGGTGGCTACACCTTC. This chain links TRBV7-9 with TRBJ1-2, with 11 bases identical to TRBD1. CDR3 length: 14 residues. Germline CDR1 is SEHNR and CDR2 is FQNEAQ (reference sequence). V shed 4 bases, J shed 7 bases, and the junction held 5 bases outside the gene matches.

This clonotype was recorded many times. The CDR3 nucleotides are TGTGCCAGCAGTTTAGCGGGGGTCACTAGCAATCAGCCCCAGCATTTT. It yields the protein CASSLAGVTSNQPQHF. The chain employs TRBV12-3 or TRBV12-4 and TRBJ1-5; possible D gene TRBD1, 5 bases. Trimming took 0 bases from V and 0 from J, leaving 9 bases between them. The CDR3 extends over 16 amino acids.

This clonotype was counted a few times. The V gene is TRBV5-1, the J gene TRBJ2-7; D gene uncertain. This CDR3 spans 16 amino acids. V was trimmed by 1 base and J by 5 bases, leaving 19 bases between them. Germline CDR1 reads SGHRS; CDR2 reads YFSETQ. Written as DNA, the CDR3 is TGCGCCAGCAGCTTGTATCATAGGCCAACTATCGACGAGCAGTACTTC. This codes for CASSLYHRPTIDEQYF.

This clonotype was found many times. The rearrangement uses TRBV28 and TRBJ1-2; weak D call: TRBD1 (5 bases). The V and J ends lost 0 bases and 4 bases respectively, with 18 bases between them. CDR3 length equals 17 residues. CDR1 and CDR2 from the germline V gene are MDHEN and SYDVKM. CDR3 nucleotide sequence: TGTGCCAGCAGTTTATGGGCTTTTGACGTGGGGGGCTATGGCTACACCTTC. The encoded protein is CASSLWAFDVGGYGYTF.

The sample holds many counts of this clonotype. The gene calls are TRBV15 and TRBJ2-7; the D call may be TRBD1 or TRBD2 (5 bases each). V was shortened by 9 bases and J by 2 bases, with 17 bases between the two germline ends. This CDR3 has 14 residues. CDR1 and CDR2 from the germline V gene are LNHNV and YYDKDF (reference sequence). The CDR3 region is CATHLRGPTYEQYF. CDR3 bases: TGTGCCACTCATTTAAGGGGACCTACCTACGAGCAGTACTTC. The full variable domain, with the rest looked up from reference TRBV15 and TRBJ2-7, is DAMVIQNPRYQVTQFGKPVTLSCSQTLNHNVMYWYQQKSSQAPKLLFHYYDKDFNNEADTPDNFQSRRPNTSFCFLDIRSPGLGDTAMYLCATHLRGPTYEQYFGPGTRLTVT.

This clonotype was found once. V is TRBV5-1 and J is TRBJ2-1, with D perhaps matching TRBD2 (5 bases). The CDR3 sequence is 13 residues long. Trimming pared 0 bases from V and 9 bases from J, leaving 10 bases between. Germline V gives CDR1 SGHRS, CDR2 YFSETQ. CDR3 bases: TGCGCCAGCAGCTTGGCCAACGGAGGTGAGCAGTTCTTC. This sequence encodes CASSLANGGEQFF.

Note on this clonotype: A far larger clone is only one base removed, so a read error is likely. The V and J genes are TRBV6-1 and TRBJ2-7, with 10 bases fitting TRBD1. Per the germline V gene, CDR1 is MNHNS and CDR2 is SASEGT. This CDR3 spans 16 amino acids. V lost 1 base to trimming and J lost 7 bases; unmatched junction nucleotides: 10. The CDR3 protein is CASSEEAGTGAREQYF. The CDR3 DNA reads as TGTGCCAGCAGTGAAGAGGCTGGGACAGGGGCTCGAGAGCAGTACTTC.

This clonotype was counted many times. CDR3 sequence reads: CASIQGNSNQPQHF. Written as DNA, the CDR3 is TGTGCCAGCATTCAGGGGAATAGCAATCAGCCCCAGCATTTT. J is TRBJ1-5 and V is TRBV12-3 or TRBV12-4; TRBD1 might be the D (6 bases). The CDR3 consists of 14 residues. Trimming took 7 bases from V and 0 from J, leaving 10 bases between them.

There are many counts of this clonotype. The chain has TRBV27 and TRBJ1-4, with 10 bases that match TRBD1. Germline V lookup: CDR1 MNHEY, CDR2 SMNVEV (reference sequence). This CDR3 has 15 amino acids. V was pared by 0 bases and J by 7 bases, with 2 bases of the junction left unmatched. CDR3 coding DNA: TGTGCCAGCAGTTTATCTGGACAGGGGGGTGAAAAACTGTTTTTT. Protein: CASSLSGQGGEKLFF.

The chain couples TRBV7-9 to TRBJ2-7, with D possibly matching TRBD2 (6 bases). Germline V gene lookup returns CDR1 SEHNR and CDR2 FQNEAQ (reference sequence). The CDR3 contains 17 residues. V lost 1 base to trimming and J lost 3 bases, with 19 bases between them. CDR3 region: CASSLGLQVGGNYEQYF. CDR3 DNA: TGTGCCAGCAGCTTAGGCCTGCAGGTCGGGGGAAACTACGAGCAGTACTTC.

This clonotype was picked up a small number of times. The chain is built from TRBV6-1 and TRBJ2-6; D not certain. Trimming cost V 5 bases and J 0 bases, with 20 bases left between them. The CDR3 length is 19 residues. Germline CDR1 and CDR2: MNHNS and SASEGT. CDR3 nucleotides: TGTGCCAGCAGTACCTGGGTCCTACGAAACGGCTCTGGGGCCAACGTCCTGACTTTC. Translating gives CASSTWVLRNGSGANVLTF.